The sequence of this T cell receptor (beta chain) was determined in a study of beta chain features in type 1 diabetes. Whole-study context: The number of sorted cells examined across all samples was 107,917,701. Study findings and constraints: All four CD4+ subsets from Type 1 diabetes patients carried moderately but significantly shorter TCRB CDR3s. Lower insertion and higher deletion counts appeared at VDJ junctions in type 1 diabetes patients.

Concerning this clone: Its antigen is not identified.

Germline CDR1 reads SGHTA; CDR2 reads FQGNSA. Losses at the gene ends were 5 bases for V and 2 bases for J; bases not matched to a gene: 15. The CDR3 spans 17 residues. Investigators reverse transcribed all isolated RNA, so they sequenced expressed TCRB transcripts. Produced via immunoSEQ multiplex PCR; TCRdb's table is partial and in-frame only. This table has 860,000 or so clones, roughly a sixth appearing once. Specimen: naive CD4+ T cells from blood. The chain combines TRBV7-2 with TRBJ2-7, with TRBD2 matching over 7 bases. The TCR comes from a woman between 18 and 30 years old in good health. The CDR3 protein is CASSRNPARELAYEQYF. The CDR3 coding sequence is TGTGCCAGCAGCCGAAATCCCGCGCGGGAGCTTGCCTACGAGCAGTACTTC.